This T cell receptor (beta chain) was identified during a study of blood T cell repertoires in COVID-19. Study-wide background: Samples of COVID-19 (acute and convalescent) were obtained from the United States, Italy and Spain. Sources were T cells, B-cell-depleted T cells, or PBMCs; the material itself was cDNA or gDNA.

Methods used by the authors: Estimated nucleated cell counts came from reference gene primer amplification. Sequencing was performed with immunoSEQ multiplex PCR; in TCRdb, only in-frame clones are kept and a portion is missing. V, J and clone size are those of that table, while D and trimming were read from the DNA. The table includes more than 200,000 clones, about 82% detected once. This CDR3 is built from 17 residues. Germline V CDR1 and CDR2: MGHRA, YSYEKL. Trimming took 3 bases from V and 6 from J; bases not matched to a gene: 13. The source material was peripheral blood. The J gene is TRBJ1-4, the V gene TRBV4-1; 7 bases are shared with TRBD1. The sequence came from a woman of 80 years or more with acute or convalescent COVID-19. The CDR3 DNA sequence: TGCGCCAGCAGCCAGATCGAGGGGGCGCAAAGATATGAAAAACTGTTTTTT. It encodes CASSQIEGAQRYEKLFF.